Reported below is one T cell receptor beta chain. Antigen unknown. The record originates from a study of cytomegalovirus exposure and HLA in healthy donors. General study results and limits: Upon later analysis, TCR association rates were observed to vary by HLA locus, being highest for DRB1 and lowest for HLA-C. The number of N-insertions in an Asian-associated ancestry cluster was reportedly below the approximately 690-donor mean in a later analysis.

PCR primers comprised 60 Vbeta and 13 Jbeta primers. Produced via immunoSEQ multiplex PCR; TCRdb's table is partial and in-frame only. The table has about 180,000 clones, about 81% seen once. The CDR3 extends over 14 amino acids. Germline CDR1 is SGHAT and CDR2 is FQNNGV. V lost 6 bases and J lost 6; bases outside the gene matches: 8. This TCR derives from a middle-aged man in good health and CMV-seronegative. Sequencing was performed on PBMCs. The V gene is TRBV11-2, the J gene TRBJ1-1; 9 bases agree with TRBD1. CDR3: CASRGRGDRAEAFF. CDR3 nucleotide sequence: TGTGCCAGCAGGGGGCGGGGGGACAGGGCTGAAGCTTTCTTT.